Listed below are T cell receptor beta chains from one sample, sequenced in a study of blood T cell repertoires in COVID-19. The repertoire was sequenced with immunoSEQ multiplex PCR; TCRdb's copy has only in-frame clones and lacks some. The sample has about 180,000 clones, approximately 87% seen once. Sequences were obtained from peripheral blood. These receptors were taken from a woman aged 70-85 years with COVID-19, enrolled during active disease. Both conserved end residues are part of each CDR3. Each record gives: J gene, V gene, D gene, clone size, CDR3 length, CDR3 protein. D genes are given only for firm matches. Some rows have no size entry. The others give once, few or many, or a class for an expanded clone.

J gene: TRBJ2-5; V gene: TRBV5-4; D gene: .; clone size: .; CDR3 length: 15; CDR3 protein: CASSLGGGARRTQYF
J gene: TRBJ1-5; V gene: TRBV21-1; D gene: .; clone size: .; CDR3 length: 14; CDR3 protein: CASSVEGLNQPQHF
J gene: TRBJ2-1; V gene: TRBV7-2; D gene: TRBD2; clone size: few; CDR3 length: 17; CDR3 protein: CASSTYTSGGNYNEQFF
J gene: TRBJ1-4; V gene: TRBV2; D gene: TRBD1; clone size: few; CDR3 length: 16; CDR3 protein: CASSLDRGQSNEKLFF
J gene: TRBJ1-1; V gene: TRBV28; D gene: .; clone size: .; CDR3 length: 11; CDR3 protein: CASSINTEAFF
J gene: TRBJ2-7; V gene: TRBV5-1; D gene: TRBD2; clone size: .; CDR3 length: 17; CDR3 protein: CASSSGTVVAGAYEQYF
J gene: TRBJ2-7; V gene: TRBV19; D gene: .; clone size: .; CDR3 length: 13; CDR3 protein: CASKNPDSYEQYF
J gene: TRBJ1-2; V gene: TRBV5-8; D gene: .; clone size: .; CDR3 length: 13; CDR3 protein: CASSLVGGRGYTF
J gene: TRBJ1-1; V gene: TRBV7-3; D gene: .; clone size: few; CDR3 length: 13; CDR3 protein: CASSLQGNTEAFF
J gene: TRBJ2-1; V gene: TRBV14; D gene: TRBD2; clone size: .; CDR3 length: 17; CDR3 protein: CASSQPSSGRAYNEQFF
J gene: TRBJ1-4; V gene: TRBV6-4; D gene: .; clone size: .; CDR3 length: 14; CDR3 protein: CASSEQAGNEKLFF
J gene: TRBJ1-2; V gene: TRBV4-3; D gene: TRBD1; clone size: .; CDR3 length: 15; CDR3 protein: CASSQGGTVSYGYTF
J gene: TRBJ1-2; V gene: TRBV2; D gene: .; clone size: .; CDR3 length: 12; CDR3 protein: CASREAIYGYTF
J gene: TRBJ1-4; V gene: TRBV28; D gene: .; clone size: .; CDR3 length: 15; CDR3 protein: CASSFTGRGLEKLFF
J gene: TRBJ1-5; V gene: TRBV28; D gene: TRBD1; clone size: .; CDR3 length: 17; CDR3 protein: CASLYTPGGSFNQPQHF
J gene: TRBJ2-7; V gene: TRBV7-2; D gene: TRBD2; clone size: once; CDR3 length: 14; CDR3 protein: CASSPRREGYEQYF
J gene: TRBJ2-3; V gene: TRBV2; D gene: TRBD2; clone size: .; CDR3 length: 17; CDR3 protein: CASSADFAGASTDTQYF
J gene: TRBJ2-6; V gene: TRBV19; D gene: TRBD1; clone size: .; CDR3 length: 16; CDR3 protein: CASTRDRASGANVLTF
J gene: TRBJ1-1; V gene: TRBV15; D gene: .; clone size: .; CDR3 length: 15; CDR3 protein: CATSRDRAGPTEAFF
J gene: TRBJ1-4; V gene: TRBV7-9; D gene: .; clone size: once; CDR3 length: 16; CDR3 protein: CASSVGTLATNEKLFF
J gene: TRBJ2-7; V gene: TRBV28; D gene: TRBD1; clone size: .; CDR3 length: 15; CDR3 protein: CASSQPGQGTYEQYF
J gene: TRBJ1-6; V gene: TRBV14; D gene: .; clone size: .; CDR3 length: 14; CDR3 protein: CASSPTGQNSPLHF
J gene: TRBJ2-1; V gene: TRBV5-4; D gene: TRBD2; clone size: .; CDR3 length: 16; CDR3 protein: CASSFDPTSAQVEQFF
J gene: TRBJ2-7; V gene: TRBV29-1; D gene: TRBD2; clone size: .; CDR3 length: 13; CDR3 protein: CSVDPREAYEQYF
J gene: TRBJ1-5; V gene: TRBV19; D gene: TRBD1; clone size: many; CDR3 length: 13; CDR3 protein: CASSPGQDQPQHF
J gene: TRBJ1-1; V gene: TRBV29-1; D gene: .; clone size: .; CDR3 length: 13; CDR3 protein: CSVEGQLNTEAFF
J gene: TRBJ2-1; V gene: TRBV4-3; D gene: .; clone size: few; CDR3 length: 16; CDR3 protein: CASSQGGDPSIDEQFF
J gene: TRBJ2-4; V gene: TRBV27; D gene: TRBD2; clone size: .; CDR3 length: 18; CDR3 protein: CASSYMASGTGGKNIQYF
J gene: TRBJ1-3; V gene: TRBV3-1/TRBV3-2; D gene: .; clone size: once; CDR3 length: 13; CDR3 protein: CASSQSSGNTIYF
J gene: TRBJ2-5; V gene: TRBV5-6; D gene: TRBD2; clone size: .; CDR3 length: 14; CDR3 protein: CASLRAGTEQTQYF
J gene: TRBJ1-6; V gene: TRBV9; D gene: .; clone size: .; CDR3 length: 15; CDR3 protein: CASSVGIEGNSPLHF